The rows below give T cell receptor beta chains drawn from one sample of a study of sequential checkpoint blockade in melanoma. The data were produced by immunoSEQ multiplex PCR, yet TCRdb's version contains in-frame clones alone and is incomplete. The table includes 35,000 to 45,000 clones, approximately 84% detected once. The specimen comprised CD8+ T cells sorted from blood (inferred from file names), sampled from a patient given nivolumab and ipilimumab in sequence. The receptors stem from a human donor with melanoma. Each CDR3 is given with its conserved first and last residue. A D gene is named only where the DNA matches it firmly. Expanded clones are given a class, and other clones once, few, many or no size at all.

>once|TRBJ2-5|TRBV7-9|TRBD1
TGTGCCAGCAGCTTAGCTTCCAGGGGGGAGACCCAGTACTTC
CASSLASRGETQYF
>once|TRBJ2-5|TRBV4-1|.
TGCGCCAGCAGCCCCGGTAGAGGAGAGACCCAGTACTTC
CASSPGRGETQYF
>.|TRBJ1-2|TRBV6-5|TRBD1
TGTGCCAGCAGTTACACAGGGGAGGACTATGGCTACACCTTC
CASSYTGEDYGYTF
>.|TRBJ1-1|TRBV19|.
TGTGCCACCCTAAAGCGCCAGGGCGAGGACACTGAAGCTTTCTTT
CATLKRQGEDTEAFF
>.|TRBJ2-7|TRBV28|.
TGTGCCAGCAGTTCCGGAGGGACTGAGCAGTACTTC
CASSSGGTEQYF
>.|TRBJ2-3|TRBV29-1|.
TGCAGCACAGAATCTGTGGATACGCAGTATTTT
CSTESVDTQYF
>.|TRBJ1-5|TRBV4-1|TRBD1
TGCGCCAGCAGCCCCCCGACAGGGAATCAGCCCCAGCATTTT
CASSPPTGNQPQHF
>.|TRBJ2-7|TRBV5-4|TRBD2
TGTGCCAGCAGCTTGAGCTTAGCGGGGGGTTCCTACGAGCAGTACTTC
CASSLSLAGGSYEQYF
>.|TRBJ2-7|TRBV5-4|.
TGTGCCAGCAGTTCCGGTGCCACCTACGAGCAGTACTTC
CASSSGATYEQYF
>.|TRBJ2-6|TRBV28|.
TGTGCCAGCAGTTTGCCCGGAGCTGGGGCCAACGTCCTGACTTTC
CASSLPGAGANVLTF
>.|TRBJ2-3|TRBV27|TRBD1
TGTGCCAGCAGTTTATTGAGAGCCTTCAGACAGGGGGCCACAGATACGCAGTATTTT
CASSLLRAFRQGATDTQYF
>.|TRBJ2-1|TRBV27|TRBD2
TGTGCCGGCAGGCCGGGACTAGCGGGGGACAATGAGCAGTTCTTC
CAGRPGLAGDNEQFF
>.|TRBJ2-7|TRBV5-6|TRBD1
TGTGCCAGCAGCTACCGGGACAGCTACGAGCAGTACTTC
CASSYRDSYEQYF
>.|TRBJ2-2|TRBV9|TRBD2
TGTGCCAGCAGCCCGGGGGGAACCGGGGAGCTGTTTTTT
CASSPGGTGELFF
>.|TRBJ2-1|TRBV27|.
TGTGCCAGCAGTTTAGCGGGTAACAATGAGCAGTTCTTC
CASSLAGNNEQFF
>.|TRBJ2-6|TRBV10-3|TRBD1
TGTGCCATCAGTGAGTCCCGCTCCGGGACAGCTGGGGCCAACGTCCTGACTTTC
CAISESRSGTAGANVLTF
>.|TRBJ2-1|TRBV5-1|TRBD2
TGCGCCAGCAGCCCCGGGACTAGCGGGAGCGGTATCTACAATGAGCAGTTCTTC
CASSPGTSGSGIYNEQFF
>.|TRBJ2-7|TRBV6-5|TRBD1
TGTGCCAGCAGTTACGGGACAGCCTCCTACGAGCAGTACTTC
CASSYGTASYEQYF
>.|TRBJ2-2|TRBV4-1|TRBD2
TGCGCCAGCAGCTGGGGACTAGACACCGGGGAGCTGTTTTTT
CASSWGLDTGELFF
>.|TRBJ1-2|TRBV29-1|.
TGCAGCGTTGATGAGAGGCAGGGTGGGGGCTACACCTTC
CSVDERQGGGYTF
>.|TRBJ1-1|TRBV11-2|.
TGTGCCAGCAGGTCGGGGAACACTGAAGCTTTCTTT
CASRSGNTEAFF
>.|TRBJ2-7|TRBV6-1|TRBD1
TGTGCCAGCGACACGCGGACAGGGATCTACGAGCAGTACTTC
CASDTRTGIYEQYF
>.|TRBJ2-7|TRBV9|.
TGTGCCAGCAGCGTAGGACAGACCTACGAGCAGTACTTC
CASSVGQTYEQYF
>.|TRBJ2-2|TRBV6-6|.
TGTGCCAGCAGTTACTCCTCCACCGGGGAGCTGTTTTTT
CASSYSSTGELFF
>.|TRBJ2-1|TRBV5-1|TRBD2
TGCGCCAGCAGCATCTGGACTAGCGGGGAAGGGGAGCAGTTCTTC
CASSIWTSGEGEQFF
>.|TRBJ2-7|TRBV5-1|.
TGCGCCAGCAGCTCGTCGCAGGGCTCCTACGAGCAGTACTTC
CASSSSQGSYEQYF
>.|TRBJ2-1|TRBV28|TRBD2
TGTGCCAGCAGTTTGATTAGCGGGGCATCCTACAATGAGCAGTTCTTC
CASSLISGASYNEQFF
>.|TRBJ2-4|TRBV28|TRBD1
TGTGCCAGCACCATCGAATTGGGACAGGGATACCTAGCCAAAAACATTCAGTACTTC
CASTIELGQGYLAKNIQYF
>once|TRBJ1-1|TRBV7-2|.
TGTGCCAGCACCCAGGGACATTTGAACACTGAAGCTTTCTTT
CASTQGHLNTEAFF
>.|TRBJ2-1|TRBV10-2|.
TGCGCCAGCATTGCGCTTAGCTCCTACAATGAGCAGTTCTTC
CASIALSSYNEQFF
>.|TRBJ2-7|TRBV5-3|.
TGTGCCAGAAGCCCGGGAGGGCACAGGGGGCAGGACGAGCAGTACTTC
CARSPGGHRGQDEQYF
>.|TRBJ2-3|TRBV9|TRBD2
TGTGCCAGCAGCGTAGAGGTCAGCGGGGGCCGGGATACGCAGTATTTT
CASSVEVSGGRDTQYF
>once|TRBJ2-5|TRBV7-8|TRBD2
TGTGCCAGCAGCCCCGGGACTAGCGGGAGTAAAGCGGAGACCCAGTACTTC
CASSPGTSGSKAETQYF
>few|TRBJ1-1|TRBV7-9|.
TGTGCCAGCAGCTTGAGGGTCCCAGGGGCGCCGGGTGAAGCTTTCTTT
CASSLRVPGAPGEAFF
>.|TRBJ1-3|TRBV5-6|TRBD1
TGTGCCAGCAGCGAGACAGGGCTCTCTGGAAACACCATATATTTT
CASSETGLSGNTIYF
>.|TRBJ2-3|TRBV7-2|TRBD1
TGTGCCAGCAGCTTTAGTTCTCAGGGGGCTGGCACAGATACGCAGTATTTT
CASSFSSQGAGTDTQYF
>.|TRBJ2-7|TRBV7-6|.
TGTGCCAGCAGCTTAGGGGACGAACAGGGCGAGCAGTACTTC
CASSLGDEQGEQYF
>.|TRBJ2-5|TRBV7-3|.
TGTGCCAGCAGCCCGACAGGCAGCTATCAAGAGACCCAGTACTTC
CASSPTGSYQETQYF
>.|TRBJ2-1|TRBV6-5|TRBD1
TGTGCCAGCAGCGGGGACAGCAATGAGCAGTTCTTC
CASSGDSNEQFF
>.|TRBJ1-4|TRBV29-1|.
TGCAGCGTTCGACAGGAAAATGAAAAACTGTTTTTT
CSVRQENEKLFF
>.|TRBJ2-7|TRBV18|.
TGTGCCAGCTCACCAGAGAGTCGGGGGAGCTCCTACGAGCAGTACTTC
CASSPESRGSSYEQYF
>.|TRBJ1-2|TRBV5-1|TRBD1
TGCGCCAGTACCGGGGGACAGACTCTATATGGCTACACCTTC
CASTGGQTLYGYTF
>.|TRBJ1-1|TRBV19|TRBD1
TGTGCCAGTAGTACCCAACAGGGGAGGAACACTGAAGCTTTCTTT
CASSTQQGRNTEAFF
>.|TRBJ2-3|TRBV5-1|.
TGCGCCAGCAGCTTGGCAGGGTCTGATACGCAGTATTTT
CASSLAGSDTQYF
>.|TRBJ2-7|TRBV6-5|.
TGTGCCAGCAGTTACTTCGTGGGGGGCTCCTACGAGCAGTACTTC
CASSYFVGGSYEQYF
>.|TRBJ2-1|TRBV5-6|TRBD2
TGTGCCAGCAGCTCACCGACTAGCGGGGGGGCCGACAATGAGCAGTTCTTC
CASSSPTSGGADNEQFF
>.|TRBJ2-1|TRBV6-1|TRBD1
TGTGCCAGCAGTGTCGCACAGGGGTGGTCCTACAATGAGCAGTTCTTC
CASSVAQGWSYNEQFF
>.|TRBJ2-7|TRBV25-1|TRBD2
TGTGCCAGCAGTGAATTGGGGGGGTACGAGCAGTACTTC
CASSELGGYEQYF
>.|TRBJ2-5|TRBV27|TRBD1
TGTGCCAGCAGCTTCCGGGACAGAGGGGAGACCCAGTACTTC
CASSFRDRGETQYF
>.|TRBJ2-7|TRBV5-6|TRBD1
TGTGCCAGCAGCTCATGGGGGACAGGGACGATCTACGAGCAGTACTTC
CASSSWGTGTIYEQYF
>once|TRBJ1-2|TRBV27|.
TGTGCCAGCAGTTTATCGGCCGGGAACGTCTATGGCTACACCTTC
CASSLSAGNVYGYTF
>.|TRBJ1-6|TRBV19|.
TGTGCCAGTAGTCTGGGGACCGGGGGTTCACCCCTCCACTTT
CASSLGTGGSPLHF
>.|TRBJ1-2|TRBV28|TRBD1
TGTGCCAGCAGACACAGGGGGTCTCTGAATGGCTACACCTTC
CASRHRGSLNGYTF
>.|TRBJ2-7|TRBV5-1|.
TGCGCCAGCAGCTTAAACAGGGACGTCTACGAGCAGTACTTC
CASSLNRDVYEQYF
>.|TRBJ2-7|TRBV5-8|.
TGTGCCAGCAGCTTGGCCGGGAGCTCCTACGAGCAGTACTTC
CASSLAGSSYEQYF